Following are 27 T cell receptor beta chains from one sample sequenced in a study of T-cell reconstitution after alpha-beta-depleted transplantation in children. As it was prepared, the TCRbeta library received unique molecular identifiers. TCRdb reprocessed the PCR reads with MiXCR, giving one entry per CDR3 protein. Found here are about 580,000 distinct CDR3 sequences, approximately 22% of them singletons; the top ten hold roughly 15%. Here the sequenced sample was PBMCs, mostly from graft donor cells, taken 360 days after TCRalphabeta/CD19-depleted stem cell transplant. These TCRs come from a boy under two years old who had a stem cell transplant for acute myeloid leukemia, so the T cells may come from the graft donor.

This clonotype was seen only a few times. This sequence joins TRBV6-1 and TRBJ2-7, with 7 bases fitting TRBD1. The CDR3 has 14 amino acids. Germline CDR1 reads MNHNS; CDR2 reads SASEGT. V was clipped by 8 bases and J by 5 bases; unmatched bases: 12. CDR3 nucleotides: TGTGCCAGCGGCCTTACGACAGGGTCCCACGAGCAGTACTTC. It codes for CASGLTTGSHEQYF.

In this sample, this clonotype turned up many times. This chain uses TRBV12-3 or TRBV12-4 with TRBJ2-1; TRBD2 aligns across 7 bases. V dropped 3 bases and J dropped 12; count of bases not matched to a gene: 5. The CDR3 loop spans 12 amino acids. The CDR3 here is CASSFSLAGQFF. CDR3 DNA sequence: TGTGCCAGCAGTTTTAGCTTAGCGGGGCAGTTCTTC.

This clonotype was recorded a few times. This chain connects TRBV29-1 to TRBJ1-2; TRBD1 matches at 8 bases. The CDR3 covers 12 residues. Germline CDR1 reads SQVTM; CDR2 reads ANQGSEA. The junction had 5 bases not matched to a gene; V was cut back by 8 bases and J by 3 bases. Here the CDR3 reads CSFGQGDYGYTF. DNA of the CDR3: TGCAGCTTCGGACAGGGTGACTATGGCTACACCTTC.

In its sample, this clonotype was seen many times. The rearrangement uses TRBV6-5 and TRBJ2-2, with D uncertain. Deletions cut 0 bases from V and 3 bases from J, with 11 bases between. The germline V gene has CDR1 MNHEY and CDR2 SVGAGI. The CDR3 runs to 16 residues. CDR3 protein: CASSYSPKWDTGELFF. Here the CDR3 DNA reads TGTGCCAGCAGTTACTCGCCCAAGTGGGACACCGGGGAGCTGTTTTTT.

The chain employs TRBV20-1 and TRBJ2-3, with 10 bases that match TRBD2. The germline V gene encodes CDR1 DFQATT and CDR2 SNEGSKA (reference sequence). CDR3 size: 16 residues. The CDR3 DNA is TGCAGCCCCCAGGTGGAGCGGGGGGGCCTTGCAGATACGCAGTATTTT. Translating gives CSPQVERGGLADTQYF.

Many counts were recorded for this clonotype. This rearrangement joins TRBV12-3 or TRBV12-4 to TRBJ1-6; no reliable D call. The CDR3 runs to 13 residues. The germline V and J ends were trimmed by 3 bases and 9 bases, with 9 bases remaining between them. The DNA of the CDR3 is TGTGCCAGCAGTTTCAGGAGTAGTTCACCCCTCCACTTT. Its translation: CASSFRSSSPLHF.

This clonotype occurred a few times. This chain connects TRBV7-2 to TRBJ2-5; no clear D gene. The length of the CDR3 is 15 residues. Germline V gives CDR1 SGHTA, CDR2 FQGNSA. Trimming took 3 bases from V and 4 from J, leaving 15 bases between them. The CDR3 nucleotides read TGTGCCAGCAGCTTTGTAGGCGGATCGGGAGAGACCCAGTACTTC. Protein sequence: CASSFVGGSGETQYF.

This clonotype was detected many times. The rearrangement joins TRBV20-1 to TRBJ2-7; D is unclear. Germline-derived CDR1 and CDR2 are DFQATT and SNEGSKA (reference sequence). There are 13 residues in the CDR3. V shed 1 base and J shed 0 bases, with 7 bases lying between them. The CDR3 coding sequence is TGCAGTGCTAGAGCTTACAACTCCTACGAGCAGTACTTC. This gives the protein CSARAYNSYEQYF.

This clonotype was recorded a few times. This rearrangement joins TRBV20-1 to TRBJ1-1, with no clear D. Germline CDR1 and CDR2: DFQATT and SNEGSKA (reference sequence). Deletions cut 5 bases from V and 6 bases from J, with 13 bases between. This CDR3 spans 12 amino acids. This CDR3 is CSALGAGPEAFF. The CDR3 nucleotides are TGCAGTGCTCTGGGTGCGGGCCCTGAAGCTTTCTTT.

The V call is TRBV6-1, the J call TRBJ2-7; 12 bases are a match to TRBD2. There are 15 residues in the CDR3. From germline, CDR1 is MNHNS and CDR2 SASEGT. J gave up 11 bases and V 6 bases, and 14 bases lay outside the gene matches. The CDR3 bases are TGTGCCAGCAGCCCTAGACTAGCGGGGGACCATAAGGAGTACTTC. Amino acids: CASSPRLAGDHKEYF.

This clonotype was detected many times. This chain connects TRBV6-1 to TRBJ1-2; TRBD1 agrees at 7 bases. Germline CDR1 MNHNS, CDR2 SASEGT. There are 16 residues in the CDR3. V shed 6 bases and J 0 bases; nucleotides not matched to a gene: 10. The CDR3 protein is CASSRNFGTANYGYTF. The CDR3 coding sequence is TGTGCCAGCAGCCGGAACTTCGGGACAGCTAACTATGGCTACACCTTC.

This clonotype was found a few times. The rearrangement uses TRBV29-1 and TRBJ2-1; D is perhaps TRBD2 (6 bases). V was cut by 6 bases and J by 4 bases, with 19 bases left in between. The germline V gene encodes CDR1 SQVTM and CDR2 ANQGSEA. The CDR3 extends over 15 amino acids. The CDR3 reads CSVDLDSRGYNEQFF. The DNA of the CDR3 is TGCAGCGTCGACCTCGACAGTCGGGGGTACAATGAGCAGTTCTTC.

This clonotype was seen more than once but under ten times. This chain uses TRBV7-8 with TRBJ2-3; 8 nucleotides line up with TRBD2. V was clipped by 1 base and J by 4 bases; unmatched bases: 4. The CDR3 totals 15 residues. The V gene's germline CDR1 is SGHVS and CDR2 FQNEAQ. The CDR3 DNA is TGTGCCAGCAGCTTAGGGGGACTAGTGGCAGATACGCAGTATTTT. This sequence encodes CASSLGGLVADTQYF.

This clonotype was counted ten times or more. The chain is built from TRBV2 and TRBJ2-7; D call uncertain. Per the germline V gene, CDR1 is SNHLY and CDR2 is FYNNEI. The V and J ends lost 8 bases and 2 bases respectively, with 7 bases between them. There are 11 residues in the CDR3. In DNA, the CDR3 is TGTGCCAGCGGTGGAGCCTACGAGCAGTACTTC. Protein product: CASGGAYEQYF.

This clonotype was counted many times. This chain links TRBV28 with TRBJ2-7, with 10 bases aligning to TRBD1. The V gene end was trimmed by 5 bases and the J gene end by 7 bases; junction bases not matched to a gene: 8. The length of the CDR3 is 14 residues. CDR1 and CDR2 from the germline V gene are MDHEN and SYDVKM. CDR3 sequence reads: CASSQGQGVEEQYV. The CDR3 nucleotides are TGTGCCAGCAGTCAAGGACAGGGGGTAGAGGAGCAGTACGTC.

This clonotype showed up just once. The chain is built from TRBV7-9 and TRBJ1-1; weak D call: TRBD1 (6 bases). Germline V gene lookup returns CDR1 SEHNR and CDR2 FQNEAQ (reference sequence). The CDR3 runs to 17 residues. The V end lost 1 base, the J end lost 2 bases, and 17 bases lay between the germline ends. Here the CDR3 DNA reads TGTGCCAGCAGCTTAGGGCTGTCTTGGACAGACAACACTGAAGCTTTCTTT. It codes for CASSLGLSWTDNTEAFF.

This clonotype was detected ten times or more. V and J are TRBV29-1 and TRBJ2-7; D not resolved. Germline V lookup: CDR1 SQVTM, CDR2 ANQGSEA. V was pared by 5 bases and J by 4 bases, with 12 bases between. This CDR3 contains 12 residues. In DNA form, the CDR3 reads TGCAGCGTTTACCTAGGCTCTTACGAGCAGTACGTC. Its translation: CSVYLGSYEQYV.

This clonotype has just one count. The V call is TRBV25-1, the J call TRBJ2-2; D not certain. Germline V lookup: CDR1 MGHDK, CDR2 SYGVNS. The germline V and J ends were trimmed by 2 bases and 6 bases, with 13 bases remaining between them. The CDR3 runs 15 residues. CDR3 nucleotides: TGTGCCAGCAGTGAACAAGGAAGTCTTCCCGGGGAGCTGTTTTTT. It yields the protein CASSEQGSLPGELFF.

The gene calls are TRBV29-1 and TRBJ1-2, with a tentative D call TRBD1 (5 bases). V lost 3 bases, J lost 4 bases, and 12 bases lay in between. The length of the CDR3 is 13 residues. Germline V gene data show CDR1 as SQVTM and CDR2 as ANQGSEA. The chain's CDR3 is CSVDREPSYGYTF. The CDR3 DNA is TGCAGCGTTGACAGGGAACCCTCCTATGGCTACACCTTC.

The chain couples TRBV4-3 to TRBJ2-7; D gene unclear. Deletions cut 2 bases from V and 0 bases from J, with 8 bases between. The CDR3 loop spans 14 amino acids. Germline V gene data show CDR1 as LGHNA and CDR2 as YSLEER. The CDR3 sequence is CASSQTRSSYEQYF. DNA of the CDR3: TGCGCCAGCAGCCAAACACGGAGCTCCTACGAGCAGTACTTC.

The rearrangement uses TRBV6-5 and TRBJ1-1; 10 bases match TRBD1. Germline V lookup: CDR1 MNHEY, CDR2 SVGAGI. V shed 2 bases and J 11 bases; nucleotides not matched to a gene: 17. CDR3 size: 17 residues. The CDR3 region is CASSYSLIAGTGEVAFF. CDR3 in DNA: TGTGCCAGCAGTTACAGTTTGATTGCCGGGACAGGGGAAGTGGCTTTCTTT.

This clonotype was detected many times. The rearrangement uses TRBV6-1 and TRBJ2-2; D not certain. The CDR3 consists of 14 residues. CDR1 and CDR2 (germline): MNHNS, SASEGT. Deletions cut 1 base from V and 5 bases from J, with 8 bases between. The DNA for the CDR3 is TGTGCCAGCAGTGAAGGCAGCCTTACCGGGGAGCTGTTTTTT. Protein: CASSEGSLTGELFF.

This clonotype has at least ten counts. The rearrangement uses TRBV5-1 and TRBJ2-2; D is unresolved. With 2 bases removed from V and 8 bases from J, the gap between germline ends came to 7 bases. The CDR3 runs 12 residues. In germline, CDR1 is SGHRS, CDR2 YFSETQ. CDR3 amino acids: CASSLTPGELFF. CDR3 DNA: TGCGCCAGCAGCTTAACGCCTGGGGAGCTGTTTTTT.

The V gene is TRBV6-2 or TRBV6-3, the J gene TRBJ1-2; D not resolved. V was clipped by 8 bases and J by 12 bases, with 34 bases between them. The CDR3 runs 17 residues. Germline V lookup: CDR1 MNHEY, CDR2 SVGEGT. The CDR3 DNA follows: TGTGCCAGCGACATCGGCTCGGGGAAAGAAGCACGTTCCAGAGACACCTTC. Encoded protein: CASDIGSGKEARSRDTF.

The table lists this clonotype with a few counts. The chain combines TRBV12-3 or TRBV12-4 with TRBJ2-3; D uncertain. V was cut by 8 bases and J by 5 bases, with 8 bases left in between. The CDR3 runs to 11 residues. The DNA of the CDR3 is TGTGCCAGCGGTCCGCGAGATACGCAGTATTTT. Its protein product is CASGPRDTQYF.

This clonotype appeared many times. The chain carries TRBV12-3 or TRBV12-4 and TRBJ1-5, with 9 bases identical to TRBD1. This CDR3 region has 16 residues. The trim removed 5 bases at V and 4 bases at J, leaving 9 bases unmatched. The CDR3 reads CASSPRKDRGNQPQHF. The CDR3 DNA follows: TGTGCCAGCAGTCCGAGAAAGGACAGGGGTAATCAGCCCCAGCATTTT.

The chain employs TRBV2 and TRBJ1-2, with D possibly matching TRBD1 (5 bases). CDR1 SNHLY and CDR2 FYNNEI come from the germline V gene. The V gene lost 7 bases and the J gene lost 7 bases, with 19 bases spanning the gap. The CDR3 covers 14 residues. CDR3 bases: TGTGCCAGCAAGGGGAAAGGGGTGGGAGGTGGCTACACCTTC. Protein product: CASKGKGVGGGYTF.